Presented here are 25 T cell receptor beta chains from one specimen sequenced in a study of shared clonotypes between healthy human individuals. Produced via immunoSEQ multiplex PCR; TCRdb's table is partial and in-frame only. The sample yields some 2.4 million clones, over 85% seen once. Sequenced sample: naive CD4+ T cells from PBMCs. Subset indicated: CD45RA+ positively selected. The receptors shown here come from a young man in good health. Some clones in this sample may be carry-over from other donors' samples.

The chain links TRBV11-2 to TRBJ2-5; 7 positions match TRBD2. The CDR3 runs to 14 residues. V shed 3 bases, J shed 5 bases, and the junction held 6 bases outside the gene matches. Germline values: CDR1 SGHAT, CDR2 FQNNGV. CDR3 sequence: CASSFFAGVETQYF. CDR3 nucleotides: TGTGCCAGCAGCTTTTTTGCGGGGGTGGAGACCCAGTACTTC.

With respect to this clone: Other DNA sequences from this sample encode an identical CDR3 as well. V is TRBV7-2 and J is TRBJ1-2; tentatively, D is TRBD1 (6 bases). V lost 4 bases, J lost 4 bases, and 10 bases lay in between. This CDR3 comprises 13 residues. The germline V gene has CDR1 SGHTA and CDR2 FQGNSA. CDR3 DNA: TGTGCCAGCAGCTCAGACAGGCTCTATGGCTACACCTTC. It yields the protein CASSSDRLYGYTF.

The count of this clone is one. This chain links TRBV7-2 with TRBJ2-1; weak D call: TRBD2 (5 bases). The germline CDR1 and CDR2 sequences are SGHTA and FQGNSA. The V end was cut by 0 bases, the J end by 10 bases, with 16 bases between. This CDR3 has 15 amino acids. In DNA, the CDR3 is TGTGCCAGCAGCTTAGCAGCGGTTCAAACGTTCGAGCAGTTCTTC. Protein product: CASSLAAVQTFEQFF.

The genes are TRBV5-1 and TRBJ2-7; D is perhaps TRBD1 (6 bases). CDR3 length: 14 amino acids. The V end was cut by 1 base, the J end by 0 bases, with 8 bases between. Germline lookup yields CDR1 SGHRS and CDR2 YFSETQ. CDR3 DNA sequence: TGCGCCAGCAGCTTGAACAGGGCCTCCTACGAGCAGTACTTC. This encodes CASSLNRASYEQYF.

The CDR3 spells CASSSTGGGYEQYF. The CDR3 coding sequence is TGCGCCAGCAGCAGTACAGGTGGGGGATACGAGCAGTACTTC. This chain joins TRBV5-1 and TRBJ2-5, with D perhaps matching TRBD1 or TRBD2 (5 bases each). The closer fit of TRBJ2-7 to the DNA end suggests the J call may be wrong. The CDR3 length is 14 residues. Per germline, CDR1 SGHRS and CDR2 YFSETQ.

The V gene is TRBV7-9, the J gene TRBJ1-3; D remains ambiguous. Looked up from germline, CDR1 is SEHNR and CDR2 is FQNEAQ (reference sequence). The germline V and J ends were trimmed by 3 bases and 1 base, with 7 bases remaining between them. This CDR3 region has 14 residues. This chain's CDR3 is CASSFAGSGNTIYF. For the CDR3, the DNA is TGTGCCAGCAGCTTCGCGGGATCTGGAAACACCATATATTTT.

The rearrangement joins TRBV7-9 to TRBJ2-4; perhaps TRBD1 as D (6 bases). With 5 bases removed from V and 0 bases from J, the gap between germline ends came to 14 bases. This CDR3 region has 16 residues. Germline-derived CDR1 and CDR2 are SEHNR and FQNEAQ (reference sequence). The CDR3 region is CASSPGQILAKNIQYF. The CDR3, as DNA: TGTGCCAGCAGCCCCGGACAGATACTAGCCAAAAACATTCAGTACTTC.

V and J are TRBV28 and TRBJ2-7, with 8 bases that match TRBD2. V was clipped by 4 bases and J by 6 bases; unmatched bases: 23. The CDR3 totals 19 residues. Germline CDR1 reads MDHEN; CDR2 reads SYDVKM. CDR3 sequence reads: CASSYMGLGNPSPGVEQYF. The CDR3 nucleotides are TGTGCCAGCAGTTACATGGGACTAGGGAACCCCTCACCGGGTGTCGAGCAGTACTTC. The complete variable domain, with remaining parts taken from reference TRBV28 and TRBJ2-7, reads DVKVTQSSRYLVKRTGEKVFLECVQDMDHENMFWYRQDPGLGLRLIYFSYDVKMKEKGDIPEGYSVSREKKERFSLILESASTNQTSMYLCASSYMGLGNPSPGVEQYFGPGTRLTVT.

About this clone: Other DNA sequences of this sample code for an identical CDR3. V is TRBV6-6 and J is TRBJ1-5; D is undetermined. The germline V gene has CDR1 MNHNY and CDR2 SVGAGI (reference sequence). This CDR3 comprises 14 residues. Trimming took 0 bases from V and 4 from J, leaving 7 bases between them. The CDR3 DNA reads TGTGCCAGCAGTTACTCAGGGAGTAATCAGCCCCAGCATTTT. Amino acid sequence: CASSYSGSNQPQHF.

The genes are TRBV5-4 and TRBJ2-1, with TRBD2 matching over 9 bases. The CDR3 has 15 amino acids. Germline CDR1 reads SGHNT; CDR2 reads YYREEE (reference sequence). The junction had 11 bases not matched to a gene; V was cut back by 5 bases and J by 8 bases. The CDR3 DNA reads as TGTGCCAGCAGTCATGCGGGAGGGAGGAGCTATGAGCAGTTCTTC. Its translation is CASSHAGGRSYEQFF.

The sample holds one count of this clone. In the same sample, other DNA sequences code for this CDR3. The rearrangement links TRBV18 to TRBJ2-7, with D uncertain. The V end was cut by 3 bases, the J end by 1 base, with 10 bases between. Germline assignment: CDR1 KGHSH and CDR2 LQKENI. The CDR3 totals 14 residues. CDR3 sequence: CASSPGSVSYEQYF. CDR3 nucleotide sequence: TGTGCCAGCTCACCGGGCAGCGTTTCCTACGAGCAGTACTTC.

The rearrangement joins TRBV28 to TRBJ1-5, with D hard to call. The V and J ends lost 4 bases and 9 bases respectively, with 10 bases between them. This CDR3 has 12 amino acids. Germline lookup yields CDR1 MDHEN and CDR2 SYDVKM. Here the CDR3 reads CASSSNSGPQHF. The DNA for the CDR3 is TGTGCCAGCAGTTCAAACTCAGGGCCCCAGCATTTT.

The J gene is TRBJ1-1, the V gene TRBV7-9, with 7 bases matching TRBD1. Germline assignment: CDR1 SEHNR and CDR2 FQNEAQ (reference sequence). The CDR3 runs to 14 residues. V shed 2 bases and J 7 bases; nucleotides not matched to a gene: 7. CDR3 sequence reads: CASSLTTGSLEAFF. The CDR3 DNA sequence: TGTGCCAGCAGCTTAACGACAGGGAGTCTTGAAGCTTTCTTT.

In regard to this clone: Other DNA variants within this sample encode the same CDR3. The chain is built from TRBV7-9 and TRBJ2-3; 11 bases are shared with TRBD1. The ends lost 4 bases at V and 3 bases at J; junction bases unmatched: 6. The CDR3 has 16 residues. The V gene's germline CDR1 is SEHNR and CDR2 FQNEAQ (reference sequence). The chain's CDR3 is CASSSGQGARTDTQYF. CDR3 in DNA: TGTGCCAGCAGCTCAGGACAGGGGGCGCGAACAGATACGCAGTATTTT.

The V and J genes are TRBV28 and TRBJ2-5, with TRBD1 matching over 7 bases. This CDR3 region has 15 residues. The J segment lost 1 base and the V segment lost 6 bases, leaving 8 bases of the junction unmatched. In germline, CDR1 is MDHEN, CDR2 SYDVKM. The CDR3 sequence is CASRSPGQTQETQYF. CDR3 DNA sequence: TGTGCCAGCAGGTCCCCGGGACAGACCCAAGAGACCCAGTACTTC.

CDR3 DNA: TGTGCCTGGAGTGTGGGAGTTAACTATGGCTACACCTTC. It encodes CAWSVGVNYGYTF. This sequence joins TRBV30 and TRBJ1-2; D gene uncertain. The germline V and J ends were trimmed by 0 bases and 1 base, with 6 bases remaining between them. The CDR3 totals 13 residues. Germline V gene data show CDR1 as GTSNPN and CDR2 as SVGIG (reference sequence).

The chain's CDR3 is CASSQGDRGRPELFF. The CDR3 DNA sequence: TGCGCCAGCAGCCAAGGGGACAGGGGTCGGCCGGAGCTGTTTTTT. The chain links TRBV4-1 to TRBJ2-2; the match to TRBD1 covers 10 bases. The J segment lost 10 bases and the V segment lost 1 base, leaving 6 bases of the junction unmatched. The germline V gene encodes CDR1 MGHRA and CDR2 YSYEKL. There are 15 residues in the CDR3.

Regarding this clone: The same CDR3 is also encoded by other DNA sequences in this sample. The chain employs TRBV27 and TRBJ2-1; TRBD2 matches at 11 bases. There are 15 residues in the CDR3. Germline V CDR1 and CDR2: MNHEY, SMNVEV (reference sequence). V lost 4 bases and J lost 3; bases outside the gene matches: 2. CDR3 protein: CASSSLAGGYNEQFF. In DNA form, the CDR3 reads TGTGCCAGCAGTTCCCTAGCGGGAGGCTACAATGAGCAGTTCTTC.

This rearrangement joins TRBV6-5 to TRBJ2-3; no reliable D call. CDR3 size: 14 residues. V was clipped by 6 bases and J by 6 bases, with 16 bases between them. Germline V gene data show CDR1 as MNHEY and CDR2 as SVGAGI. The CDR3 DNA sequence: TGTGCCAGCAGCCCCCTATCGTATCAGGATACGCAGTATTTT. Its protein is CASSPLSYQDTQYF.

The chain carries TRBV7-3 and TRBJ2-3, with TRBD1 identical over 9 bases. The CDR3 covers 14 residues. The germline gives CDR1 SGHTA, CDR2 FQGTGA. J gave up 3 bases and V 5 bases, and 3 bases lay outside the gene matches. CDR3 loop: CASSQGQGTDTQYF. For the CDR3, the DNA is TGTGCCAGCAGCCAAGGACAGGGGACAGATACGCAGTATTTT.

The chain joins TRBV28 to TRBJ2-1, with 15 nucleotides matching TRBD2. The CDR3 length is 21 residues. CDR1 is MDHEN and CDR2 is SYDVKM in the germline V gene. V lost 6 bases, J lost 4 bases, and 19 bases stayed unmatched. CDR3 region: CASSPGFPGQGTSGRYNEQFF. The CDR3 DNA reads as TGTGCCAGCAGCCCAGGATTTCCGGGACAGGGGACTAGCGGGAGGTACAATGAGCAGTTCTTC.

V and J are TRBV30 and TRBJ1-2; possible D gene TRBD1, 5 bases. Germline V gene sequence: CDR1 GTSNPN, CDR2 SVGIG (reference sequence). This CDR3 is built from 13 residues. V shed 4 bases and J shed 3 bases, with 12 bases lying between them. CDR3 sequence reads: CAWTAGTHYGYTF. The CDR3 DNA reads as TGTGCCTGGACCGCCGGGACGCACTATGGCTACACCTTC.

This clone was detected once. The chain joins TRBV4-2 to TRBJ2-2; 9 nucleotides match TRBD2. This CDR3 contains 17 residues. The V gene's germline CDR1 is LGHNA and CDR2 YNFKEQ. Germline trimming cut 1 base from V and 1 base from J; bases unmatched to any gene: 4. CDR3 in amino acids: CASSQVAGDWNTGELFF. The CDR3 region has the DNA TGTGCCAGCAGCCAAGTAGCGGGAGACTGGAACACCGGGGAGCTGTTTTTT.

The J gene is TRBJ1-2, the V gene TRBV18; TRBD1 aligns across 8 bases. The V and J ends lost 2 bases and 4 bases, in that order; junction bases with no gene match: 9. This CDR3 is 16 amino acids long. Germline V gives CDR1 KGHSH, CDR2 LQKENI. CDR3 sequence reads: CASSPATQGATYGYTF. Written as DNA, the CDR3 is TGTGCCAGCTCACCAGCTACCCAGGGGGCCACCTATGGCTACACCTTC.

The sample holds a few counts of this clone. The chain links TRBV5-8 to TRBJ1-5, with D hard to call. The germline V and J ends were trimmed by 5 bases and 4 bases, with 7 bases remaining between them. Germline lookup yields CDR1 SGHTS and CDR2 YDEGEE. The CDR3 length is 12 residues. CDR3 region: CASREGNQPQHF. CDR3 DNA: TGTGCCAGCAGAGAGGGTAATCAGCCCCAGCATTTT.